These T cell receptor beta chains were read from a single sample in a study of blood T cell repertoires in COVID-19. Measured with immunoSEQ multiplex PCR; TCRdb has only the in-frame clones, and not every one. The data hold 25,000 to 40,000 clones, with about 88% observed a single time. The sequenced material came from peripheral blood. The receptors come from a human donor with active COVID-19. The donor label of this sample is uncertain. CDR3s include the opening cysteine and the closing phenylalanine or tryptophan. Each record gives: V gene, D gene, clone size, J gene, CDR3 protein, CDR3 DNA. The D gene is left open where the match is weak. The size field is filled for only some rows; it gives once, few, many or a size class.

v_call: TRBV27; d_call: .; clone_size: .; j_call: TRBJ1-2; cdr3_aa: CASSGNTGLTGYTF; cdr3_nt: TGTGCCAGCTCCGGAAACACAGGGCTTACTGGCTACACCTTC
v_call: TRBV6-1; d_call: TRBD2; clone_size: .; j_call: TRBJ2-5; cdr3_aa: CASSEGLAGGQETQYF; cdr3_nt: TGTGCCAGCAGTGAAGGACTAGCGGGGGGCCAAGAGACCCAGTACTTC
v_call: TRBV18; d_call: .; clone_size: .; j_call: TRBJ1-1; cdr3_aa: CASLQGMNTEAFF; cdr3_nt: TGTGCCAGCTTGCAGGGTATGAACACTGAAGCTTTCTTT
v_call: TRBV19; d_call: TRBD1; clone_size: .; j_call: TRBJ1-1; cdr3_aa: CAMRDSMNTEAFF; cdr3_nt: TGTGCCATGAGGGACAGCATGAACACTGAAGCTTTCTTT
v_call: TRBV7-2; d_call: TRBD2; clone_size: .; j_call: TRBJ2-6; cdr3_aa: CASSLAPAGGMAGANVLTF; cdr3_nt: TGTGCCAGCAGCTTAGCCCCAGCGGGGGGGATGGCTGGGGCCAACGTCCTGACTTTC
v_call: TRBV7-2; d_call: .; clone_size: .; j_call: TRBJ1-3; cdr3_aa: CASSPTESSGNTIYF; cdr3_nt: TGTGCCAGCAGCCCGACAGAATCCTCTGGAAACACCATATATTTT
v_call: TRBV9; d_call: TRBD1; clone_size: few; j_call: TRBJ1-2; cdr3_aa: CASSDLRGYYGYTF; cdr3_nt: TGTGCCAGCAGCGATCTCAGGGGGTACTATGGCTACACCTTC
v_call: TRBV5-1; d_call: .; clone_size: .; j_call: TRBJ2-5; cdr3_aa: CASSLATGLGETQYF; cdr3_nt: TGCGCCAGCAGCTTGGCTACAGGGCTAGGGGAGACCCAGTACTTC
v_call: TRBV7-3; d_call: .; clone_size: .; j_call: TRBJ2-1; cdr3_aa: CASSRNWGDEQFF; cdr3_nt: TGTGCCAGCAGCCGTAATTGGGGGGATGAGCAGTTCTTC
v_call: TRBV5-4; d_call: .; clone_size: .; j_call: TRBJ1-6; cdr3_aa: CASSARPDSPNSPLHF; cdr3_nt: TGTGCCAGCAGCGCGCGGCCGGACAGCCCTAATTCACCCCTCCACTTT
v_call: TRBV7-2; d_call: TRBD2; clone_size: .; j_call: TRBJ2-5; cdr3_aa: CASSPLAGGPQETQYF; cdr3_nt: TGTGCCAGCAGCCCACTAGCGGGGGGGCCACAAGAGACCCAGTACTTC
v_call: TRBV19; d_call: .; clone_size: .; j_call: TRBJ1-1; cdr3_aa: CASSTHLRGNTEAFF; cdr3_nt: TGTGCCAGTAGTACCCATCTCAGGGGGAACACTGAAGCTTTCTTT
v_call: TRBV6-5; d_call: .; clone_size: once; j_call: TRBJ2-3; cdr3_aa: CASKPGQSTDTQYF; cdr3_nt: TGTGCCAGCAAACCGGGACAAAGCACAGATACGCAGTATTTT
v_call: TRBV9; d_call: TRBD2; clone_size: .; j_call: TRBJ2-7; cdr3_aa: CASSVGSGGPYEQYF; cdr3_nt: TGTGCCAGCAGCGTTGGCAGCGGGGGTCCCTACGAGCAGTACTTC
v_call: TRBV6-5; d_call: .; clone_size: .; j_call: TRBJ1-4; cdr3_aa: CASSYSMGTGEKLFF; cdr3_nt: TGTGCCAGCAGTTACTCTATGGGCACAGGCGAAAAACTGTTTTTT
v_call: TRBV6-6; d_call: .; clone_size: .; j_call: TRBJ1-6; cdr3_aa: CASSKQTNIHSPLHF; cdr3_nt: TGTGCCAGCAGTAAACAGACCAACATCCATTCACCCCTCCACTTT